Listed below are T cell receptor beta chains from one sample, sequenced in a study of T cell repertoires in cytomegalovirus infection. Antigen specificity for these receptors is unknown. From the reads, TCRdb called clonotypes with MiXCR, one entry per CDR3 protein. The sample contains 700,000 to 850,000 distinct CDR3 sequences, approximately 30% of which appear only once. This sample comprised cultured CD8+ T cells from PBMCs, obtained from culture after CMV antigen stimulation. These receptors were obtained from a human donor in good health (CMV status not recorded). Some clones in this sample may be carry-over from other donors' samples. CDR3s include the opening cysteine and the closing phenylalanine or tryptophan. The D gene is left open where the match is weak. Size is stated for part of the rows, as once, few or many counts, or as a class when the clone is expanded.

j_call d_call clone_size v_call cdr3_nt cdr3_aa
TRBJ1-5 TRBD1 NA TRBV27 TGTGCCAGCAGCACTCAGGGGGATAGCAATCAGACCCAGCATTTT CASSTQGDSNQTQHF
TRBJ2-2 NA NA TRBV7-6 TGTGCCAGCAGCTTACCCAGGGGGGGTACGAGAACCGGGGAGCTGTTTTTT CASSLPRGGTRTGELFF
TRBJ2-7 TRBD2 NA TRBV19 TGTGCCAGTAGTATAGCCAGCGGGGGCCTTTACGAGCAGTACTTC CASSIASGGLYEQYF
TRBJ2-5 TRBD1 few TRBV29-1 TGCAGCGTTGAAGATTGGGGGAGTGGGACAGGGCTGTACCAAGAGACCCAGTACTTC CSVEDWGSGTGLYQETQYF
TRBJ1-1 TRBD1 NA TRBV20-1 TGCAGTGCTAGAGATTATATTGGGGACAGTAACACTGAAGCTTTCTTT CSARDYIGDSNTEAFF
TRBJ2-2 TRBD1 many TRBV7-6 TGTGCCCTTAGGACAGGGGAGAACACCGGGGAGCTGTTTTTT CALRTGENTGELFF
TRBJ1-6 NA once TRBV11-2 TGTGCCAGCAGCGCTGCGGGGGGTTATAATTCACCCCTCCACTTT CASSAAGGYNSPLHF
TRBJ2-2 NA few TRBV19 TGTGCCAGTAGTATATGGGAGAACACCGGGGAGCTGTTTTTT CASSIWENTGELFF
TRBJ1-5 NA few TRBV12-3/TRBV12-4 TGTGCCAGCAGTCCCCATAAAGGGTTGGACAATCAGCCCCAGCATTTT CASSPHKGLDNQPQHF
TRBJ2-3 NA few TRBV9 TGTGCCAGCAGCGTAGCATCGCTAGGGGGTCCAGATACGCAGTATTTT CASSVASLGGPDTQYF
TRBJ2-3 NA once TRBV5-4 TGTGCCAGCAGCTCCCCGGGAGCTGAAGACACAGATACGCAGTATTTT CASSSPGAEDTDTQYF
TRBJ2-5 NA NA TRBV12-3/TRBV12-4 TGTGCCAGCAGTCCCCCTGGTCGGTATTGGTCGGCCCAGTACTTC CASSPPGRYWSAQYF
TRBJ2-2 TRBD1 NA TRBV7-3 TGTGCCAGCAGCTTAGGGCCGGGGACAGGACACACCGGGGAGCTGTTTTTT CASSLGPGTGHTGELFF
TRBJ1-1 TRBD1 NA TRBV27 TGTGCCAGCAGTCCCGCCCCAGGGGGGGACACTGAAGCTTTCTTT CASSPAPGGDTEAFF
TRBJ2-1 NA NA TRBV15 TGTGCCACCAGAGGTGGCACCTCCAGCAATGAGCAGTTCTTC CATRGGTSSNEQFF
TRBJ1-2 NA few TRBV7-6 TGTGCCAGCAGCTTAAACCTTAAGGGGAAAGGAGGCTATGGCTACACCTTC CASSLNLKGKGGYGYTF
TRBJ2-1 NA NA TRBV5-4 TGTGCCAGCAGCTCGATAGCGGAAGATGGTGAGCAGTTCTTC CASSSIAEDGEQFF
TRBJ2-2 TRBD1 many TRBV12-3/TRBV12-4 TGTGCCAGCAGTTCCCTCGGGAAGGGGGCGGGGGAGCTGTTTTTT CASSSLGKGAGELFF
TRBJ2-2 TRBD1 few TRBV19 TGTGCCAGTAGTACCCCCGTACTCCAGGGGGCGAGGGACACCGGGGAGCTGTTTTTT CASSTPVLQGARDTGELFF
TRBJ2-2 NA NA TRBV19 TGTGCCAGTACCCCTTGGGGACTCTCGATCACCGGGGAGCTGTTTTTT CASTPWGLSITGELFF
TRBJ1-5 NA few TRBV12-5 TGTGCTAGTGGTCGGACAGCAAGCAATCAGCCCCAGCATTTT CASGRTASNQPQHF
TRBJ2-2 NA NA TRBV12-3/TRBV12-4 TGTGCCAGCAGTCCCCCGGACAGCCCCACCGGGGAGCTGTTTTTT CASSPPDSPTGELFF
TRBJ2-2 TRBD1 NA TRBV4-1 TGCGCCAACACCTGGGACAGGTCGAACACCGGGGAGCTGTTTTTT CANTWDRSNTGELFF
TRBJ1-1 TRBD1 many TRBV7-9 TGTGCCAGCAGCTGGAGGGACAGGGGATCTTTCTTT CASSWRDRGSFF
TRBJ2-5 NA few TRBV7-9 TGTGCCAGCAGTGAGGGGAATAGCGAGGAGACCCAGTACTTC CASSEGNSEETQYF
TRBJ1-2 NA few TRBV28 TGTGCCAGCAGTTCGCCCCAGACCGATACTAACTATGGCTACACCTTC CASSSPQTDTNYGYTF
TRBJ1-1 NA NA TRBV7-9 TGTGCCAACAGCTTAGAGGTGAACCTGAACACTGAAGCTTTCTTT CANSLEVNLNTEAFF
TRBJ2-1 NA few TRBV6-5 TGTGCCAGCAGTTACGTGGGTCAGGGCAATGAGCAGTTCTTC CASSYVGQGNEQFF
TRBJ1-5 NA few TRBV6-1 TGTGCCAGCAGTGAACGGGTGGCCCCGTATAGCAATCAGCCCCAGCATTTT CASSERVAPYSNQPQHF
TRBJ2-7 NA NA TRBV27 TGTGCCAGCAGTTTTGCAGGGGTCCCTCTCTCCTACGAGCAGTACTTC CASSFAGVPLSYEQYF
TRBJ1-1 TRBD1 few TRBV10-3 TGTGCCATCAGTGAGCGGACAGGGAGGACTGAAGCTTTCTTT CAISERTGRTEAFF
TRBJ1-1 TRBD1 once TRBV29-1 TGCAGCGTTGCCACGGGACAGCCGAAGACTGAAGCTTTCTTT CSVATGQPKTEAFF
TRBJ2-2 TRBD2 few TRBV7-7 TGTGCTAGCGGCGGGAGAAACACCGGGGAGCTGTTTTTT CASGGRNTGELFF
TRBJ1-2 NA NA TRBV15 TGTGCCACCAGCAGAGATTTTCCAGCCGGGGACTATAACTATGGCTACACCTTC CATSRDFPAGDYNYGYTF
TRBJ2-4 NA few TRBV7-9 TGTGCCAGCAGCTCCGACTCGTGGGGAACTCAGTACTTC CASSSDSWGTQYF
TRBJ2-5 NA NA TRBV3-1 TGTGCCAGCAGCCAACTCGGGACCCCGGGGGAGACCCAGTACTTC CASSQLGTPGETQYF
TRBJ1-5 NA NA TRBV27 TGTGCCAGCAGGTTACACGAAAGCAATCAGCCCCAGCATTTT CASRLHESNQPQHF
TRBJ1-2 TRBD1 few TRBV7-9 TGTGCCAGCAGCTCTAAAGACAGGGGTCGGGGCTACACCTTC CASSSKDRGRGYTF
TRBJ2-7 NA NA TRBV15 TGTGCCACCAGCAGAGATCGGTCCTACGAGCAGTACTTC CATSRDRSYEQYF
TRBJ2-3 NA NA TRBV29-1 TGCAGCGTTGCAGGGAACAGACTGGATACGCAGTATTTT CSVAGNRLDTQYF
TRBJ2-1 NA NA TRBV19 TGTGCCAGTAGTATAATGGGACGGAGTAACAATGAGCAGTTCTTC CASSIMGRSNNEQFF
TRBJ2-3 NA NA TRBV2 TGTGCCAGCAGTGTGCCGAAGACAGACGCACGAGATACGCAGTATTTT CASSVPKTDARDTQYF
TRBJ1-3 NA NA TRBV6-5 TGTGCCAGCAGTTACTCGAACCCCTCTGGAAACACCATATATTTT CASSYSNPSGNTIYF
TRBJ1-2 TRBD1 NA TRBV10-3 TGTGCCATCCTAGGAATGTCAGGGGGAGCTAACTATGGCTACACCTTC CAILGMSGGANYGYTF
TRBJ2-1 NA once TRBV6-6 TGTGCCAGCAGTTTCGTCCCTAAGGAATACAATGTGCAGTTCTTC CASSFVPKEYNVQFF
TRBJ2-7 NA NA TRBV20-1 TGCAGTGCTCGGGGCAGGTACCACGGCTCCTACGAGCAGTACTTC CSARGRYHGSYEQYF
TRBJ2-1 NA many TRBV6-1 TGTGCCAGCAGTGAATTCAATGAGCAGTTCTTC CASSEFNEQFF
TRBJ2-1 TRBD2 NA TRBV15 TGTGCCACCAGCAGAGTGGGGGGTGTAGCGGGGGGGCCCGACCATGAGCAGTTCTTC CATSRVGGVAGGPDHEQFF
TRBJ1-5 NA once TRBV19 TGTGCCAGTAGTATGGTGGGACACGCGGAAAATAGCAATCAGCCCCAGCATTTT CASSMVGHAENSNQPQHF
TRBJ2-5 NA NA TRBV25-1 TGTGCCAGCAGTGAAAACACTCTGGGGGAGACCCAGTACTTC CASSENTLGETQYF
TRBJ2-2 NA NA TRBV12-3/TRBV12-4 TGTGCCAGCAGTTCAAGCCCCAGGGAGCTGTTTTTT CASSSSPRELFF
TRBJ1-5 NA few TRBV27 TGTGCCAGCAGTTTAAGCGGAATCCAGCCCCAGCATTTT CASSLSGIQPQHF
TRBJ2-7 NA few TRBV2 TGTGCCTCCCAGGGACGGCGCTACGAGCAGTACTTC CASQGRRYEQYF
TRBJ2-7 TRBD1 NA TRBV27 TGTGCCAGCAGTTCGGGACAGGACGAGCAGTACTTC CASSSGQDEQYF
TRBJ2-5 NA NA TRBV7-9 TGTGCCAGCAGCTTAGCTCCGGGACAACAAGAGACCCAGTACTTC CASSLAPGQQETQYF
TRBJ2-2 NA NA TRBV12-3/TRBV12-4 TGTGCCAGCAGCCCAGCCGGGAAGGGGATCACCGGGGAGCTGTTTTTT CASSPAGKGITGELFF
TRBJ2-2 NA NA TRBV12-3/TRBV12-4 TGTGCCAGCAGTTTGGTAGGGGGTTCAACCGGGGAGCTGTTTTTT CASSLVGGSTGELFF
TRBJ1-5 NA NA TRBV15 TGTGCCACAAACGTGGACAAAGATCAGCCCCAGCATTTT CATNVDKDQPQHF
TRBJ1-3 NA few TRBV19 TGTGCCAGTAGCCGTTGGCCAGTTACAAACTCTGGAAACACCATATATTTT CASSRWPVTNSGNTIYF